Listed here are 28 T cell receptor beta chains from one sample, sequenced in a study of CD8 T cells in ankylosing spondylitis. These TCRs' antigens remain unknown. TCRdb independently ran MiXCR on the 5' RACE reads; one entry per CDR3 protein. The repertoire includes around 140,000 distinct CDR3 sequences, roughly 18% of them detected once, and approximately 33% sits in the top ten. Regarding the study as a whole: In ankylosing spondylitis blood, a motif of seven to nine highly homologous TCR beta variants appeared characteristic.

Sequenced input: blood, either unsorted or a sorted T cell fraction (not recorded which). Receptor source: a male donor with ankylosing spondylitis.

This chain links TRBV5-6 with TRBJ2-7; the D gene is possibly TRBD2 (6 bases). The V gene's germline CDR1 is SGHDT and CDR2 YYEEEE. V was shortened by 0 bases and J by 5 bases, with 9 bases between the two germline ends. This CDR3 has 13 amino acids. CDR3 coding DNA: TGTGCCAGCAGCTTGGGGAGGGTAAACGAGCAGTACTTC. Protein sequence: CASSLGRVNEQYF.

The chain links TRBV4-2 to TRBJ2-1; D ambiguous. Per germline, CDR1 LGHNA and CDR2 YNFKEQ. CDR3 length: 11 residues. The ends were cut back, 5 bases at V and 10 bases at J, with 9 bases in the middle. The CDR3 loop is CASSELSEQFF. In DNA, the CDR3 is TGTGCCAGCAGCGAGTTGTCCGAGCAGTTCTTC.

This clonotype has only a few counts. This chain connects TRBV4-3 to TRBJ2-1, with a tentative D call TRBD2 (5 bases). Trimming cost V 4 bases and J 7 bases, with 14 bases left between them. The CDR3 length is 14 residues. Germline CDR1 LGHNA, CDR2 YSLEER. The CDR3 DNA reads TGCGCCAGCAGCCCGCATAGGAGGCTGAATGAGCAGTTCTTC. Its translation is CASSPHRRLNEQFF.

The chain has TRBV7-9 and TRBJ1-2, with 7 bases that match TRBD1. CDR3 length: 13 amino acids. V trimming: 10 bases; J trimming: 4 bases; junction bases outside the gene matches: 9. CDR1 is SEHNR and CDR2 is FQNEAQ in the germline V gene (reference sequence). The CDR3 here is CAITDRNFYGYTF. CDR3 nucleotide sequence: TGTGCCATTACGGACAGGAACTTCTATGGCTACACCTTC.

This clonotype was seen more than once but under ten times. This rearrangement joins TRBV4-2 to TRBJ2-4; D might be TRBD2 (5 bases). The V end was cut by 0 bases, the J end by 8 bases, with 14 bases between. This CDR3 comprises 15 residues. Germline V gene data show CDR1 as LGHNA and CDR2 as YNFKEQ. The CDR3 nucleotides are TGTGCCAGCAGCCAAGATTTAGGGAGCCAAGACATTCAGTACTTC. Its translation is CASSQDLGSQDIQYF.

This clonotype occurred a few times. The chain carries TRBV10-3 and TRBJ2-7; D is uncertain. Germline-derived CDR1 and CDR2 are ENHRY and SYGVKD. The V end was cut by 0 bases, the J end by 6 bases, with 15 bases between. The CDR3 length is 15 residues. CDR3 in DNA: TGTGCCATCAGTGAGTCGACCATCCCGCAGGCCGAGCAGTACTTC. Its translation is CAISESTIPQAEQYF.

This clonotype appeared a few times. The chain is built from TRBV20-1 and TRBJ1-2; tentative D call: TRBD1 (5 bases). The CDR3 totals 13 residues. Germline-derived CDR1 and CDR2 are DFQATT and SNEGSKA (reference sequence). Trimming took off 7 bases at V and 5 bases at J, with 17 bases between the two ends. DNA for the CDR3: TGCAGTGTCAGGGAGTTGACCTTATATGGCTACACCTTC. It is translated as CSVRELTLYGYTF.

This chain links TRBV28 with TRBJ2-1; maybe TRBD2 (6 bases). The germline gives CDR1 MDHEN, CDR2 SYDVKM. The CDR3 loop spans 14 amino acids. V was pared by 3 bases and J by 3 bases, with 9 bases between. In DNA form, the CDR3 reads TGTGCCAGCAGTTTGCGGGGATTCTACAATGAGCAGTTCTTC. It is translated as CASSLRGFYNEQFF.

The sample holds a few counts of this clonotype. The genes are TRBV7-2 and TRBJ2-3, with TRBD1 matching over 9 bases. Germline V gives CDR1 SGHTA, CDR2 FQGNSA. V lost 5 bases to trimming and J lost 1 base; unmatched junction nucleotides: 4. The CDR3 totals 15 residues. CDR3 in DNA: TGTGCCAGCAGCATGACAGGGGGGGGCACAGATACGCAGTATTTT. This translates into CASSMTGGGTDTQYF.

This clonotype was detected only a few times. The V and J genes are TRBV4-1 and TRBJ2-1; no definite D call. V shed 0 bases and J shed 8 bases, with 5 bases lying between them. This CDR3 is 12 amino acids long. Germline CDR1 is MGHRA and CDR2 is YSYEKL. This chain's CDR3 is CASSQDRDEQFF. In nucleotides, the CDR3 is TGCGCCAGCAGCCAAGATCGCGATGAGCAGTTCTTC.

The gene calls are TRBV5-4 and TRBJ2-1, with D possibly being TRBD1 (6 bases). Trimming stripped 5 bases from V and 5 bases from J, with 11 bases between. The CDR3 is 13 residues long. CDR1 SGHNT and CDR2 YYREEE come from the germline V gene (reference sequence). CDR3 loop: CASRRDTHNEQFF. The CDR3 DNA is TGTGCCAGCAGAAGGGACACCCACAATGAGCAGTTCTTC. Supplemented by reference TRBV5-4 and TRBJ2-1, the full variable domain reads ETGVTQSPTHLIKTRGQQVTLRCSSQSGHNTVSWYQQALGQGPQFIFQYYREEENGRGNFPPRFSGLQFPNYSSELNVNALELDDSALYLCASRRDTHNEQFFGPGTRLTVL.

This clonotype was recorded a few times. This CDR3 is CSVLQGNSNTEAFF. The CDR3 coding sequence is TGCAGCGTTCTGCAGGGAAATTCAAACACTGAAGCTTTCTTT. This chain uses TRBV29-1 with TRBJ1-1, with TRBD1 as a possible D gene (5 bases). V lost 5 bases to trimming and J lost 2 bases, with 15 bases between them. Germline-derived CDR1 and CDR2 are SQVTM and ANQGSEA. This CDR3 is 14 amino acids long.

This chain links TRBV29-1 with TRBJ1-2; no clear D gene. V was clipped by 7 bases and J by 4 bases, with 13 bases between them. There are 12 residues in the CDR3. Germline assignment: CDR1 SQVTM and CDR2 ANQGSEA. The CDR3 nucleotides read TGCAGCGACAAATACGGAAGCTATGGCTACACCTTC. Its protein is CSDKYGSYGYTF.

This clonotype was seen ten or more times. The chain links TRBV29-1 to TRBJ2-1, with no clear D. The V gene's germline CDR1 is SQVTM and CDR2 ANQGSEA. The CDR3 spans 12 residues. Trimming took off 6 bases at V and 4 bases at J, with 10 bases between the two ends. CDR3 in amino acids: CSVEMRYNEQFF. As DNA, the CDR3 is TGCAGCGTAGAGATGAGATACAATGAGCAGTTCTTC.

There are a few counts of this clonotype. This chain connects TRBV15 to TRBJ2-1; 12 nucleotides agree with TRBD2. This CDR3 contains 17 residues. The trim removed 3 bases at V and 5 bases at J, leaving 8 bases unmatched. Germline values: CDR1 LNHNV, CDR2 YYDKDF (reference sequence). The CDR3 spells CATSSSRLAGVDNEQFF. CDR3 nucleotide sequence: TGTGCCACCAGCAGTAGCCGACTAGCGGGAGTTGACAATGAGCAGTTCTTC. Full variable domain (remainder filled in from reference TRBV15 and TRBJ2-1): DAMVIQNPRYQVTQFGKPVTLSCSQTLNHNVMYWYQQKSSQAPKLLFHYYDKDFNNEADTPDNFQSRRPNTSFCFLDIRSPGLGDTAMYLCATSSSRLAGVDNEQFFGPGTRLTVL.

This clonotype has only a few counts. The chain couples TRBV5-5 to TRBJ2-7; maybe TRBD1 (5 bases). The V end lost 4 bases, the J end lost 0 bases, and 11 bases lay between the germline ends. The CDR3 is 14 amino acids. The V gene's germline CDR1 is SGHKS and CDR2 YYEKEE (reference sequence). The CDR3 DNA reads TGTGCCAGCAGCGAGCGACAGAGCTCCTACGAGCAGTACTTC. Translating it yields CASSERQSSYEQYF.

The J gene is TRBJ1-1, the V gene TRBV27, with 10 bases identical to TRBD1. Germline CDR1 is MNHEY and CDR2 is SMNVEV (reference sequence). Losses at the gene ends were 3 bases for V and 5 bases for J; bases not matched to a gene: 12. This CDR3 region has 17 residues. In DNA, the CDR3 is TGTGCCAGCAGTTTCCTAAGGGAAGACAGGGGGCATACTGAAGCTTTCTTT. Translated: CASSFLREDRGHTEAFF.

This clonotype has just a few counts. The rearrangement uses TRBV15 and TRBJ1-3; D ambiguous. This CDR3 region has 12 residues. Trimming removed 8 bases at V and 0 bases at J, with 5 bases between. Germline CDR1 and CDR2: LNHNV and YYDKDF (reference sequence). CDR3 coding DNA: TGTGCCACCGCCCCCTCTGGAAACACCATATATTTT. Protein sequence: CATAPSGNTIYF.

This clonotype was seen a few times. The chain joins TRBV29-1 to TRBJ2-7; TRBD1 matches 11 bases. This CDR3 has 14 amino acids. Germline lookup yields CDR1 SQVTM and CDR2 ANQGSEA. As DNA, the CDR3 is TGCAGTGCATTGGCCGGGACAGGGGGCTACGAGCAGTACTTC. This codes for CSALAGTGGYEQYF.

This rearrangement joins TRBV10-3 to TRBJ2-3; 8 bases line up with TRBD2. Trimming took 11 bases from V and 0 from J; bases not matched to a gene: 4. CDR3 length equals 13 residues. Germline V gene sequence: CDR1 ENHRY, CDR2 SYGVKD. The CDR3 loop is CASTGGSTDTQYF. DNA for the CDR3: TGTGCCTCTACGGGAGGGAGCACAGATACGCAGTATTTT.

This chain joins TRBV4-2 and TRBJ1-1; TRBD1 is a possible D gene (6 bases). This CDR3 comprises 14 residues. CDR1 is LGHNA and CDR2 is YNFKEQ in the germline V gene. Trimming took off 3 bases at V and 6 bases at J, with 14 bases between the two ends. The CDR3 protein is CASSHHEQGPEAFF. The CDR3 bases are TGTGCCAGCAGCCACCACGAACAGGGCCCTGAAGCTTTCTTT.

The CDR3 loop reads CASSPDRGQGNEQFF. The CDR3 DNA sequence: TGTGCCAGCAGTCCGGACAGGGGGCAAGGCAATGAGCAGTTCTTC. V is TRBV7-9 and J is TRBJ2-1, with 11 positions matching TRBD1. The CDR3 totals 15 residues. V lost 6 bases, J lost 6 bases, and 7 bases stayed unmatched. Germline CDR1 and CDR2: SEHNR and FQNEAQ (reference sequence).

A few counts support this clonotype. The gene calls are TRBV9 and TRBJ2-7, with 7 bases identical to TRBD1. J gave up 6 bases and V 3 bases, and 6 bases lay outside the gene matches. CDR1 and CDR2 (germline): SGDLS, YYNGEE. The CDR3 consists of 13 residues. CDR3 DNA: TGTGCCAGCAGCGCCGAAACAGGGGTCGAGCAGTACTTC. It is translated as CASSAETGVEQYF.

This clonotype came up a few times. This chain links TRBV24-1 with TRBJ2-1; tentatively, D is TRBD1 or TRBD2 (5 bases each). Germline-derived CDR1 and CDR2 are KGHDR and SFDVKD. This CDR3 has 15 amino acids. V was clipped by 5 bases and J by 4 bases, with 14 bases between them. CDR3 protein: CATSGGVAKYNEQFF. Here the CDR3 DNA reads TGTGCCACCAGTGGAGGGGTAGCGAAGTACAATGAGCAGTTCTTC.

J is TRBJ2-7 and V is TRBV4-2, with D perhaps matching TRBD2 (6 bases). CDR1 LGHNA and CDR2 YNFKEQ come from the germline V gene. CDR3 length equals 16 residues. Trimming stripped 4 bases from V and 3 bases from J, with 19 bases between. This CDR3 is CASSPGLQTSGYEQYF. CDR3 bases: TGTGCCAGCAGCCCCGGTCTTCAGACTAGTGGCTACGAGCAGTACTTC.

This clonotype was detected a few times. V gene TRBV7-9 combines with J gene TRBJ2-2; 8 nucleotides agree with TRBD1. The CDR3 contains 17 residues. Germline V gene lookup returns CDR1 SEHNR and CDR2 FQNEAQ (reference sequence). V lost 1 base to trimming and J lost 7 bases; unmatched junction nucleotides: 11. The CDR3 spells CASSLVSRGRIGGELFF. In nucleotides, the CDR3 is TGTGCCAGCAGCTTAGTGAGCAGGGGGCGTATTGGCGGGGAGCTGTTTTTT.

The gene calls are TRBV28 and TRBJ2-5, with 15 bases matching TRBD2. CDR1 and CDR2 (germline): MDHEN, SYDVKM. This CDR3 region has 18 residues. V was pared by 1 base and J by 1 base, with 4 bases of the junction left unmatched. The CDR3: CASSLYRGLAGGQETQYF. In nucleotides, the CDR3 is TGTGCCAGCAGTTTATATAGGGGACTAGCGGGAGGCCAAGAGACCCAGTACTTC.

DNA of the CDR3: TGTGCCAGCAGCTTGACAGGGTGGCAGTTCTTC. Protein: CASSLTGWQFF. The chain carries TRBV7-9 and TRBJ2-1; 7 bases are shared with TRBD1. The V segment lost 3 bases and the J segment 12 bases; nucleotides outside the gene matches: 2. The CDR3 covers 11 residues. The germline V gene has CDR1 SEHNR and CDR2 FQNEAQ (reference sequence).